This TCR beta chain emerged from a study of tumor and adjacent non-tumor tissue in lung cancer. Study background: Patients comprised about a dozen adenocarcinoma, a couple of squamous cell carcinoma and 1 small cell lung cancer. Samples averaged approximately 4.2 million productive TCRbeta reads each.

No cell sorting was done before RNA was extracted from the tissue. More than 3 cm separated this lung sample from the edge of the tumor. CDR3 length: 12 amino acids. Germline-derived CDR1 and CDR2 are SQVTM and ANQGSEA. A modified ARM-PCR protocol with three rounds of nested PCR amplified TCRbeta. Using its own MiXCR run on the multiplex PCR reads, TCRdb lists one record per CDR3 protein. The table records tens of thousands of distinct CDR3 sequences, around 80% of them present only once. As for this clonotype: Germline is not matched at one junction end, which may reflect a read error.

The chain links TRBV29-1 to TRBJ2-3, with 7 bases lining up with TRBD2. The TCR originated in a man in his sixties with non-small cell lung cancer. The specimen was distant non-tumor lung tissue. CDR3: CSVGLWGGMHYF. The CDR3 nucleotides are TGCAGTGTTGGTTTATGGGGGGGTATGCACTATTTT.